The 4 T cell receptor beta chains below all came from one sample that was sequenced in a study of blood T cell repertoires in COVID-19. Repertoires were generated with immunoSEQ multiplex PCR, while TCRdb's copy carries only in-frame clones and drops some. The top ten hold 2.4% of the sample, which has about 250,000 clones, approximately 90% seen once. Sequencing input: PBMCs or T cells enriched from blood (not recorded which). These receptors all come from a woman aged 18 to 35 who had recovered from COVID-19.

The chain combines TRBV9 with TRBJ2-7; a possible D gene is TRBD1 (6 bases). V was shortened by 5 bases and J by 2 bases, with 11 bases between the two germline ends. The CDR3 is 13 residues long. Germline CDR1 and CDR2: SGDLS and YYNGEE. CDR3 in amino acids: CASSRDNTYEQYF. DNA for the CDR3: TGTGCCAGCAGTAGGGACAACACCTACGAGCAGTACTTC.

The chain carries TRBV19 and TRBJ1-1; TRBD1 might be the D (6 bases). CDR1 and CDR2 (germline): LNHDA, SQIVND (reference sequence). V was shortened by 3 bases and J by 6 bases, with 20 bases between the two germline ends. The CDR3 has 16 amino acids. The CDR3 loop is CASSIGDGRGVAEAFF. The CDR3 nucleotides are TGTGCCAGTAGTATTGGGGATGGCAGGGGCGTCGCTGAAGCTTTCTTT. Full variable domain (outside the CDR3, taken from reference TRBV19 and TRBJ1-1): DGGITQSPKYLFRKEGQNVTLSCEQNLNHDAMYWYRQDPGQGLRLIYYSQIVNDFQKGDIAEGYSVSREKKESFPLTVTSAQKNPTAFYLCASSIGDGRGVAEAFFGQGTRLTVV.

The V call is TRBV2, the J call TRBJ1-6; maybe TRBD1 (6 bases). Germline values: CDR1 SNHLY, CDR2 FYNNEI. V gave up 8 bases and J gave up 2 bases, with 13 bases separating them. CDR3 size: 15 residues. CDR3 sequence reads: CASGEGGAYNSPLHF. CDR3 sequence (DNA): TGTGCCAGCGGGGAAGGGGGAGCCTATAATTCACCCCTCCACTTT.

This clone has just one count. The chain employs TRBV29-1 and TRBJ2-5; a weak D match, TRBD2 (6 bases). Germline V CDR1 and CDR2: SQVTM, ANQGSEA. The CDR3 has 13 residues. The ends were cut back, 4 bases at V and 4 bases at J, with 13 bases in the middle. CDR3: CSVGSSGGETQYF. CDR3 DNA sequence: TGCAGCGTTGGGAGTAGCGGTGGAGAGACCCAGTACTTC.